These 31 T cell receptor beta chains were sequenced from one sample in a study of cytomegalovirus exposure and HLA in healthy donors. TCRdb's copy holds only in-frame clones and misses some; the assay was immunoSEQ multiplex PCR. The data hold 70,000 to 85,000 clones, with roughly 94% observed a single time. Sequencing was carried out using PBMCs. The receptor set was obtained from a woman aged 18-35 years in good health and CMV-seropositive.

The CDR3 DNA is TGTGCCAGCAGCTTGGTCAAGTCGAGGACTGAAGCTTTCTTT. This sequence encodes CASSLVKSRTEAFF. The chain joins TRBV5-6 to TRBJ1-1; D call uncertain. The CDR3 consists of 14 residues. The V end was cut by 0 bases, the J end by 5 bases, with 11 bases between. CDR1 is SGHDT and CDR2 is YYEEEE in the germline V gene.

The CDR3 sequence is CASSLHGSSPAEQYF. Here the CDR3 DNA reads TGTGCCAGCAGTTTACACGGGAGCAGCCCCGCCGAGCAGTACTTC. This chain uses TRBV27 with TRBJ2-7; D is perhaps TRBD2 (6 bases). The CDR3 runs 15 residues. The germline V and J ends were trimmed by 2 bases and 6 bases, with 17 bases remaining between them. Germline CDR1 reads MNHEY; CDR2 reads SMNVEV (reference sequence).

The rearrangement joins TRBV9 to TRBJ1-4, with unresolved D. The CDR3 spans 16 residues. V shed 0 bases and J shed 3 bases, with 12 bases lying between them. CDR1 SGDLS and CDR2 YYNGEE come from the germline V gene. The CDR3 region is CASSVAFGAANEKLFF. The CDR3 coding sequence is TGTGCCAGCAGCGTAGCTTTTGGTGCGGCTAATGAAAAACTGTTTTTT.

The chain has TRBV11-1 and TRBJ2-2, with 7 bases fitting TRBD2. The germline V gene encodes CDR1 SGHAT and CDR2 FQDESV (reference sequence). V gave up 7 bases and J gave up 6 bases; unmatched junction bases: 5. This CDR3 is built from 13 residues. The CDR3 DNA follows: TGTGCCAGCATGCCACGGGGGGCCGGGGAGCTGTTTTTT. The encoded protein is CASMPRGAGELFF. Full variable domain (outside the CDR3, taken from reference TRBV11-1 and TRBJ2-2): EAEVAQSPRYKITEKSQAVAFWCDPISGHATLYWYRQILGQGPELLVQFQDESVVDDSQLPKDRFSAERLKGVDSTLKIQPAELGDSAMYLCASMPRGAGELFFGEGSRLTVL.

This clone came up a few times. The chain uses TRBV7-2 and TRBJ2-7; D might be TRBD2 (5 bases). CDR1 and CDR2 (germline): SGHTA, FQGNSA. V lost 0 bases to trimming and J lost 5 bases, with 11 bases between them. The CDR3 loop spans 14 amino acids. CDR3 region: CASSLAGDVNEQYF. In DNA form, the CDR3 reads TGTGCCAGCAGCTTAGCGGGAGACGTGAACGAGCAGTACTTC.

The rearrangement joins TRBV30 to TRBJ1-1, with TRBD1 matching 7 bases. The CDR3 is made up of 16 amino acids. From germline, CDR1 is GTSNPN and CDR2 SVGIG (reference sequence). The V segment lost 4 bases and the J segment 1 base; nucleotides outside the gene matches: 12. The CDR3 sequence is CAWIRQGVLRNTEAFF. In nucleotides, the CDR3 is TGTGCCTGGATTCGGCAGGGGGTTCTGAGGAACACTGAAGCTTTCTTT.

The rearrangement uses TRBV6-1 and TRBJ1-2, with TRBD1 matching over 7 bases. The V and J ends lost 1 base and 7 bases, in that order; junction bases with no gene match: 3. The CDR3 length is 13 residues. Germline V gene lookup returns CDR1 MNHNS and CDR2 SASEGT. Written as DNA, the CDR3 is TGTGCCAGCAGTGAAGGTACAGGGGTTGGCTACACCTTC. It codes for CASSEGTGVGYTF.

The chain links TRBV7-2 to TRBJ2-6; 7 bases are shared with TRBD1. The CDR3 consists of 15 residues. The V gene end was trimmed by 5 bases and the J gene end by 4 bases; junction bases not matched to a gene: 5. In germline, CDR1 is SGHTA, CDR2 FQGNSA. Here the CDR3 DNA reads TGTGCCAGCAGCCCCGACAGGGCCGGGGCCAACGTCCTGACTTTC. Translated, it gives CASSPDRAGANVLTF.

V and J are TRBV7-2 and TRBJ1-2; possible D gene TRBD1, 5 bases. From germline, CDR1 is SGHTA and CDR2 FQGNSA. The V end was cut by 1 base, the J end by 0 bases, with 9 bases between. The CDR3 covers 15 residues. The CDR3 DNA sequence: TGTGCCAGCAGCTTAGAAAGACAGCCTAACTATGGCTACACCTTC. It translates to CASSLERQPNYGYTF.

The V gene is TRBV5-1, the J gene TRBJ2-1, with D possibly TRBD2 on 6 matching bases. CDR3 size: 14 residues. V lost 7 bases and J lost 5, with 16 bases in between. The germline V gene encodes CDR1 SGHRS and CDR2 YFSETQ. The CDR3 here is CASRLRGLDNEQFF. CDR3 sequence (DNA): TGCGCCAGCCGATTGCGGGGCCTTGACAATGAGCAGTTCTTC.

The CDR3 DNA sequence: TGTGCCAGCAGCGAACAGGGGTTGAGCTCTGGGGCCAACGTCCTGACTTTC. Its protein is CASSEQGLSSGANVLTF. The chain carries TRBV7-9 and TRBJ2-6, with TRBD1 identical over 7 bases. The CDR3 runs 17 residues. Looked up from germline, CDR1 is SEHNR and CDR2 is FQNEAQ (reference sequence). V lost 5 bases and J lost 0; bases outside the gene matches: 7.

V usage is TRBV29-1 and J usage is TRBJ2-1, with TRBD1 identical over 7 bases. V gave up 6 bases and J gave up 6 bases; unmatched junction bases: 5. Per the germline V gene, CDR1 is SQVTM and CDR2 is ANQGSEA. The CDR3 runs to 12 residues. CDR3 loop: CSVQTGSNEQFF. For the CDR3, the DNA is TGCAGCGTACAGACAGGGTCCAATGAGCAGTTCTTC.

This clone has just a few counts. The V call is TRBV30, the J call TRBJ2-3, with D perhaps matching TRBD2 (7 bases). CDR1 is GTSNPN, CDR2 SVGIG, per germline (reference sequence). The CDR3 sequence is 15 residues long. Trimming shortened V by 6 bases and J by 1 base, and 17 bases separated the two germline ends. CDR3 bases: TGTGCCTGCCCGGGGGCTAGCGGACGCACAGATACGCAGTATTTT. Its translation: CACPGASGRTDTQYF.

This clone showed up just once. The chain uses TRBV5-6 and TRBJ2-1, with a possible D match to TRBD2 (5 bases). The CDR3 length is 12 residues. The ends were cut back, 5 bases at V and 6 bases at J, with 9 bases in the middle. The germline gives CDR1 SGHDT, CDR2 YYEEEE. As DNA, the CDR3 is TGTGCCAGCAGGGGTCGGGGCAATGAGCAGTTCTTC. Its protein product is CASRGRGNEQFF.

The gene calls are TRBV2 and TRBJ2-7, with 12 bases lining up with TRBD2. There are 19 residues in the CDR3. Unmatched junction bases numbered 18, after V lost 7 bases and J lost 2 bases. Germline values: CDR1 SNHLY, CDR2 FYNNEI. CDR3 DNA: TGTGCCAGCAATGCCTACACGAGTCGACTAGCGGGAGAGCCCTACGAGCAGTACTTC. Protein: CASNAYTSRLAGEPYEQYF.

The chain carries TRBV27 and TRBJ2-7, with a possible D match to TRBD1 (5 bases). Trimming removed 6 bases from V and 2 bases from J, with 14 bases in between. This CDR3 has 14 residues. Per germline, CDR1 MNHEY and CDR2 SMNVEV (reference sequence). DNA for the CDR3: TGTGCCAGCAGAAGGGGCTTAGGAGCCTACGAGCAGTACTTC. Protein: CASRRGLGAYEQYF.

V and J are TRBV19 and TRBJ2-7; tentative D call: TRBD1 (6 bases). V was pared by 1 base and J by 1 base, with 8 bases between. The CDR3 sequence is 14 residues long. The germline V gene has CDR1 LNHDA and CDR2 SQIVND (reference sequence). CDR3 region: CASSIVGQSYEQYF. The CDR3 nucleotides read TGTGCCAGTAGTATAGTTGGACAGTCCTACGAGCAGTACTTC.

V gene TRBV9 combines with J gene TRBJ2-3; 8 nucleotides align to TRBD2. Per the germline V gene, CDR1 is SGDLS and CDR2 is YYNGEE. The length of the CDR3 is 17 residues. Trimming removed 0 bases from V and 2 bases from J; junction bases left unmatched: 8. The DNA for the CDR3 is TGTGCCAGCAGCGTAGGCGTCATAGCGGGGCTCACAGATACGCAGTATTTT. It specifies CASSVGVIAGLTDTQYF.

The rearrangement links TRBV2 to TRBJ2-7; 9 bases align to TRBD1. This CDR3 has 16 amino acids. Germline lookup yields CDR1 SNHLY and CDR2 FYNNEI. The trim removed 6 bases at V and 0 bases at J, leaving 9 bases unmatched. The DNA for the CDR3 is TGTGCCAGCAGCCCGGGACAGGGACCAAGCTCCTACGAGCAGTACTTC. Protein sequence: CASSPGQGPSSYEQYF. Supplemented by reference TRBV2 and TRBJ2-7, the full variable domain reads EPEVTQTPSHQVTQMGQEVILRCVPISNHLYFYWYRQILGQKVEFLVSFYNNEISEKSEIFDDQFSVERPDGSNFTLKIRSTKLEDSAMYFCASSPGQGPSSYEQYFGPGTRLTVT.

The J gene is TRBJ1-1, the V gene TRBV30; D possibly corresponds to TRBD1 (5 bases). Germline V gene sequence: CDR1 GTSNPN, CDR2 SVGIG (reference sequence). V lost 0 bases and J 4 bases, leaving 12 bases between the germline ends. The CDR3 has 14 residues. CDR3 in DNA: TGTGCCTGGAGTGTACCCAGGGTTGTCACTGAAGCTTTCTTT. It is translated as CAWSVPRVVTEAFF.

J is TRBJ1-1 and V is TRBV4-1; D is unclear. V gave up 1 base and J gave up 1 base, with 10 bases separating them. Germline CDR1 and CDR2: MGHRA and YSYEKL. The CDR3 extends over 15 amino acids. CDR3 residues: CASSQVMQSNTEAFF. The CDR3 DNA is TGCGCCAGCAGCCAAGTTATGCAGTCGAACACTGAAGCTTTCTTT.

A single count supports this clone. V and J are TRBV6-1 and TRBJ1-5; D possibly corresponds to TRBD1 (6 bases). This CDR3 is built from 17 residues. The V end lost 3 bases, the J end lost 3 bases, and 18 bases lay between the germline ends. The germline V gene has CDR1 MNHNS and CDR2 SASEGT. Here the CDR3 reads CASSDNVGGANNQPQHF. The CDR3 DNA reads as TGTGCCAGCAGTGACAACGTAGGGGGAGCGAACAATCAGCCCCAGCATTTT.

Of note for this clone: At one end the junction does not follow the germline gene, possibly because of a read error. V usage is TRBV5-6 and J usage is TRBJ1-1; D may be TRBD1 (6 bases). The germline V gene encodes CDR1 SGHDT and CDR2 YYEEEE. This CDR3 contains 14 residues. CDR3 DNA: TGTGCCAGCAGCGGGGGCCAGGGGAACTCTGAAGCTTTCTTT. Residues: CASSGGQGNSEAFF. Complete variable domain (other parts from reference TRBV5-6 and TRBJ1-1): DAGVTQSPTHLIKTRGQQVTLRCSPKSGHDTVSWYQQALGQGPQFIFQYYEEEERQRGNFPDRFSGHQFPNYSSELNVNALLLGDSALYLCASSGGQGNSEAFFGQGTRLTVV.

Concerning this clone: One end of the junction is discordant with germline, which a read error may explain. This rearrangement joins TRBV7-7 to TRBJ2-1; D is unclear. Germline CDR1 and CDR2: SSHAT and FNYEAQ (reference sequence). This CDR3 is built from 15 residues. The CDR3 spells CASSLESVDVHEQFF. The DNA of the CDR3 is TGTGCTAGCAGCTTAGAGTCGGTTGATGTGCATGAGCAGTTCTTC. Full variable domain (remainder filled in from reference TRBV7-7 and TRBJ2-1): GAGVSQSPRYKVTKRGQDVTLRCDPISSHATLYWYQQALGQGPEFLTYFNYEAQPDKSGLPSDRFSAERPEGSISTLTIQRTEQRDSAMYRCASSLESVDVHEQFFGPGTRLTVL.

The CDR3 bases are TGCAGCGGCTGGGGGCCCAACACTGAAGCTTTCTTT. Translated: CSGWGPNTEAFF. This chain connects TRBV29-1 to TRBJ1-1, with D possibly matching TRBD1 (6 bases). Germline CDR1 is SQVTM and CDR2 is ANQGSEA. The V end lost 7 bases, the J end lost 2 bases, and 11 bases lay between the germline ends. The CDR3 contains 12 residues.

V gene TRBV4-2 combines with J gene TRBJ2-7, with TRBD2 identical over 9 bases. From germline, CDR1 is LGHNA and CDR2 YNFKEQ. The length of the CDR3 is 15 residues. The J segment lost 7 bases and the V segment lost 5 bases, leaving 12 bases of the junction unmatched. The CDR3 sequence: CASSVRGLAGREQYF. As DNA, the CDR3 is TGTGCCAGCAGCGTACGGGGGCTAGCGGGACGTGAGCAGTACTTC.

V gene TRBV21-1 combines with J gene TRBJ2-1; TRBD1 is taken as the D call from the table, unchecked against the DNA. TRBV21-1 is reported as a pseudogene. There are 14 residues in the CDR3. The CDR3 reads CASSKHQVLDEQFF. The CDR3 DNA follows: TGTGCCAGCAGCAAACACCAGGTTTTGGATGAGCAGTTCTTC.

This sequence joins TRBV4-1 and TRBJ1-2; D might be TRBD1 (6 bases). The CDR3 totals 15 residues. V gave up 5 bases and J gave up 5 bases, with 18 bases separating them. Germline loops: CDR1 MGHRA, CDR2 YSYEKL. This CDR3 is CASSNPGTLAYGYTF. The CDR3 region has the DNA TGCGCCAGCAGCAATCCCGGGACATTGGCGTATGGCTACACCTTC.

This chain links TRBV7-2 with TRBJ2-5; 8 nucleotides agree with TRBD2. The CDR3 covers 15 residues. CDR1 and CDR2 (germline): SGHTA, FQGNSA. V trimming: 6 bases; J trimming: 5 bases; junction bases outside the gene matches: 11. The CDR3 DNA is TGTGCCAGCAGGATGGGTCGGGGGGGGAGGGAGACCCAGTACTTC. It yields the protein CASRMGRGGRETQYF.

The chain is built from TRBV7-9 and TRBJ1-3; possibly TRBD1 for D (5 bases). This CDR3 comprises 15 residues. The germline CDR1 and CDR2 sequences are SEHNR and FQNEAQ (reference sequence). Trimming took off 5 bases at V and 0 bases at J, with 11 bases between the two ends. The CDR3 is CASSRQKSSGNTIYF. Here the CDR3 DNA reads TGTGCCAGCAGCCGACAGAAAAGCTCTGGAAACACCATATATTTT.

The chain couples TRBV7-9 to TRBJ2-7; possible D gene TRBD1, 5 bases. Trimming removed 5 bases at V and 4 bases at J, with 9 bases between. CDR3 length equals 12 residues. CDR1 is SEHNR, CDR2 FQNEAQ, per germline (reference sequence). As DNA, the CDR3 is TGTGCCAGCAGCCCGCCAGGGTACGAGCAGTACTTC. Protein: CASSPPGYEQYF. The full variable domain, in which reference TRBV7-9 and TRBJ2-7 provide the parts outside the CDR3, is DTGVSQNPRHKITKRGQNVTFRCDPISEHNRLYWYRQTLGQGPEFLTYFQNEAQLEKSRLLSDRFSAERPKGSFSTLEIQRTEQGDSAMYLCASSPPGYEQYFGPGTRLTVT.